This T cell receptor beta chain originates from a study of radiotherapy plus CTLA-4 blockade in lung cancer. Study-wide results and limits: Peripheral blood showed expansion of tumor-derived TCR clones after radiotherapy and ipilimumab.

Notes on this clone: Its specificity is unknown.

Patients with chemo-refractory metastatic non-small-cell lung cancer received focal radiation plus CTLA-4 blockade with ipilimumab. The ends were cut back, 1 base at V and 0 bases at J, with 9 bases in the middle. The CDR3 has 15 residues. Germline CDR1 SGHKS, CDR2 YYEKEE (reference sequence). Assay used: immunoSEQ multiplex PCR; TCRdb lists only in-frame clones, some missing. The sample lists tens of thousands of clones, around 85% occurring once. This sequence joins TRBV5-5 and TRBJ2-3; no clear D gene. This sample comprised peripheral blood, obtained from a patient treated with radiotherapy plus ipilimumab. The clonotype was recovered from a human donor with non-small cell lung cancer who had a partial response to radiotherapy plus ipilimumab. CDR3 DNA: TGTGCCAGCAGCTTGCCCCCACTTAGCACAGATACGCAGTATTTT. Translated, it gives CASSLPPLSTDTQYF.